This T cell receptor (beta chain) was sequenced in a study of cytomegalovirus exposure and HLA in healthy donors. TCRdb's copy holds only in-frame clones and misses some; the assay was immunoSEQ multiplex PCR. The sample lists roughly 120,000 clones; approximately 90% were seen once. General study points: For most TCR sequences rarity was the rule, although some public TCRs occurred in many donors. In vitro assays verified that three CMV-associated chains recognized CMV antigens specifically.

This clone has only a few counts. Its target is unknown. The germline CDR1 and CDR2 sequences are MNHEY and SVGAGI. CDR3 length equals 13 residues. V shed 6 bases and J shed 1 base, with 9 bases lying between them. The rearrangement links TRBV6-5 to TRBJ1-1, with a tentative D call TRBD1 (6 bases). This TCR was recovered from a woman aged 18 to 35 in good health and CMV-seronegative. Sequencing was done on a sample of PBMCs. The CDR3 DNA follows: TGTGCCAGCAGCAGACAGGAGAACACTGAAGCTTTCTTT. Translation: CASSRQENTEAFF.